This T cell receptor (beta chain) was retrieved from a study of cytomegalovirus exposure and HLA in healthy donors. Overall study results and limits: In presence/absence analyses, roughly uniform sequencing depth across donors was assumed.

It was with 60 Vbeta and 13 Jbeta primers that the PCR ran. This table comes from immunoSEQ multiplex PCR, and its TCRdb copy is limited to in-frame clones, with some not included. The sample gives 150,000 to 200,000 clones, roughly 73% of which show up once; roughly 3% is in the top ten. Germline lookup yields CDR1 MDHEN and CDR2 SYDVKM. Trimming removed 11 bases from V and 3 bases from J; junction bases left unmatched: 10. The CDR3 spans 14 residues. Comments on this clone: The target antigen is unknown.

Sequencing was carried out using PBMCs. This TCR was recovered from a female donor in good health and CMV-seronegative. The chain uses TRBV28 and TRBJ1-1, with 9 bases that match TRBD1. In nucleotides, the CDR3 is TGTGCCGCCAAATTACAGGGGGCGGACACTGAAGCTTTCTTT. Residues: CAAKLQGADTEAFF.